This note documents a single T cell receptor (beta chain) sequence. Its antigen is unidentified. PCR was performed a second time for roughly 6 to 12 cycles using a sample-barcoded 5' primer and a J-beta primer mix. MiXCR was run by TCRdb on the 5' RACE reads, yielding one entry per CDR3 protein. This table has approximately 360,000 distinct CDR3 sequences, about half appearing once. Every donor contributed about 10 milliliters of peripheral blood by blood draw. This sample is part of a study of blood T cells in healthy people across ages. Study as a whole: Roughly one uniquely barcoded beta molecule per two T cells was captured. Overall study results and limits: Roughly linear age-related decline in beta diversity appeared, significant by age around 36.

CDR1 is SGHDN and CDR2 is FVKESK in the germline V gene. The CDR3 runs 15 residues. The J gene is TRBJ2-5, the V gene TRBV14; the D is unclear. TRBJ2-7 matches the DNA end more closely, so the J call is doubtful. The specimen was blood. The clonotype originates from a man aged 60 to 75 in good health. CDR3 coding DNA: TGTGCCAGCAGCCAAGATAGGGTTAGGTCGGCCGAGCAGTACTTC. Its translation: CASSQDRVRSAEQYF.